This T cell receptor (beta chain) was recovered during a study of tumor and adjacent non-tumor tissue in lung cancer. Study context: The cohort had around twelve adenocarcinoma, a couple of squamous cell and 1 small cell patients. Some 3.9 million productive TCRbeta reads were obtained per sample on average.

Turning to this clonotype: The antigen is unknown. One end of the junction varies from germline; a read error may be responsible.

This sample's RNA came from whole unsorted tissue. The germline V gene has CDR1 SQVTM and CDR2 ANQGSEA. This CDR3 comprises 14 residues. Study-wide results and caveats: Normal lung showed higher cumulative top 100 clone frequency than tumor. Tumor tissue had significantly higher TCR diversity than normal lung.

TCRbeta libraries were built with three rounds of nested PCR, modified from ARM-PCR. TCRdb itself ran the multiplex PCR reads through MiXCR, one entry per CDR3 protein. Among about 110,000 distinct CDR3 sequences listed, 75% to 90% were seen once. This chain joins TRBV29-1 and TRBJ1-1, with 7 bases fitting TRBD1. Sequencing was done on a sample of lung tumor tissue. The sequence was obtained from a man between 65 and 80 years old with non-small cell lung cancer. CDR3 residues: CSVFEQGTKTEAFF. The CDR3 DNA is TGCAGCGTCTTCGAACAGGGGACTAAAACTGAAGCCTTCTTT.